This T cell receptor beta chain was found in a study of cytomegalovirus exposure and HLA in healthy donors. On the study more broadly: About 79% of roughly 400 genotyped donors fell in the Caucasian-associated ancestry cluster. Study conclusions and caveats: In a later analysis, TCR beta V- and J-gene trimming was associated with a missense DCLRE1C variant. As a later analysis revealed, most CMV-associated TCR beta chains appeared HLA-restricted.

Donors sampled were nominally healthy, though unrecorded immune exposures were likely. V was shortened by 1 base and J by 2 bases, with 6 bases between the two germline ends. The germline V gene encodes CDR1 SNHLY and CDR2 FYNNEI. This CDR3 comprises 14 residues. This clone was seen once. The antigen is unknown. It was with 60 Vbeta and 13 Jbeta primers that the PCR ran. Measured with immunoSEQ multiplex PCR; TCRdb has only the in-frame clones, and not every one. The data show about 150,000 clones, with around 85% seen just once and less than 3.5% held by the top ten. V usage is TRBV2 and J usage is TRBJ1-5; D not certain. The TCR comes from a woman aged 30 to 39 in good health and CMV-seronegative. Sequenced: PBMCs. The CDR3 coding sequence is TGTGCCAGCAGTGAAGTGGCAGGCAATCAGCCCCAGCATTTT. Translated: CASSEVAGNQPQHF. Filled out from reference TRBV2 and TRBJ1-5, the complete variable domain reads EPEVTQTPSHQVTQMGQEVILRCVPISNHLYFYWYRQILGQKVEFLVSFYNNEISEKSEIFDDQFSVERPDGSNFTLKIRSTKLEDSAMYFCASSEVAGNQPQHFGDGTRLSIL.